This entry lists 15 T cell receptor beta chains sequenced from one sample in a study of a mutant IDH1 vaccine in newly diagnosed glioma. No antigen is known for these receptors. Libraries were prepared by immunoSEQ multiplex PCR; TCRdb keeps only in-frame clonotypes and omits some of them. The sample carries approximately 70,000 clones, over 75% recorded once. Time point denoted: week 23, last vaccination. A 20-mer mutant IDH1 peptide at 300 ug was injected subcutaneously with topical imiquimod. Sequenced material: PBMCs, taken from a glioma patient whose treatment included an IDH1 peptide vaccine. These receptors were obtained from a man aged 18 to 30 with glioma.

The J gene is TRBJ1-4, the V gene TRBV5-1; TRBD1 agrees at 8 bases. V shed 7 bases and J 8 bases; nucleotides not matched to a gene: 7. The CDR3 runs 13 residues. Looked up from germline, CDR1 is SGHRS and CDR2 is YFSETQ. The DNA of the CDR3 is TGCGCCAGCTCCAGGGGGCAAGGGGAAAAACTGTTTTTT. Residues: CASSRGQGEKLFF. The complete variable domain, with remaining parts taken from reference TRBV5-1 and TRBJ1-4, reads KAGVTQTPRYLIKTRGQQVTLSCSPISGHRSVSWYQQTPGQGLQFLFEYFSETQRNKGNFPGRFSGRQFSNSRSEMNVSTLELGDSALYLCASSRGQGEKLFFGSGTQLSVL.

The chain is built from TRBV6-1 and TRBJ1-2; 12 nucleotides line up with TRBD1. This CDR3 is 19 amino acids long. Per the germline V gene, CDR1 is MNHNS and CDR2 is SASEGT. The V gene end was trimmed by 3 bases and the J gene end by 1 base; junction bases not matched to a gene: 12. In nucleotides, the CDR3 is TGTGCCAGCAGTGAGGGGCTGGGACAGGGGGCTGGGGTTAACTATGGCTACACCTTC. Translation: CASSEGLGQGAGVNYGYTF.

Only a few counts were recorded for this clone. This chain connects TRBV19 to TRBJ1-1; weak D call: TRBD1 (6 bases). Germline V gives CDR1 LNHDA, CDR2 SQIVND (reference sequence). The ends were cut back, 5 bases at V and 6 bases at J, with 13 bases in the middle. The CDR3 length is 13 residues. CDR3: CASSFTGNAEAFF. As DNA, the CDR3 is TGTGCCAGTAGTTTTACAGGGAATGCTGAAGCTTTCTTT.

V is TRBV30 and J is TRBJ1-4; no clear D gene. Germline V gene data show CDR1 as GTSNPN and CDR2 as SVGIG (reference sequence). Trimming took 3 bases from V and 0 from J, leaving 8 bases between them. This CDR3 is built from 14 residues. The CDR3 protein is CAWSAWTTNEKLFF. The CDR3 coding sequence is TGTGCCTGGAGCGCCTGGACAACTAATGAAAAACTGTTTTTT.

This clone was seen a handful of times. Written as DNA, the CDR3 is TGTGCCAGCATAGAAGGGGTCTACACTGAAGCTTTCTTT. Protein product: CASIEGVYTEAFF. V is TRBV21-1 and J is TRBJ1-1; the table names TRBD1, a call not compared with the DNA. TRBV21-1 is annotated as a pseudogene. The CDR3 runs 13 residues.

This sequence joins TRBV29-1 and TRBJ1-2; a possible D gene is TRBD1 (5 bases). The CDR3 runs 15 residues. Germline assignment: CDR1 SQVTM and CDR2 ANQGSEA. Between the trimmed V and J ends, which lost 5 bases and 2 bases, there was a span of 18 bases. For the CDR3, the DNA is TGCAGCGTTTTGAGCCCCAGGAAGGGGAACTATGGCTACACCTTC. This encodes CSVLSPRKGNYGYTF. The full variable domain, rest sourced from reference TRBV29-1 and TRBJ1-2, is SAVISQKPSRDICQRGTSLTIQCQVDSQVTMMFWYRQQPGQSLTLIATANQGSEATYESGFVIDKFPISRPNLTFSTLTVSNMSPEDSSIYLCSVLSPRKGNYGYTFGSGTRLTVV.

The CDR3 DNA reads as TGCGCCAGCAGCGTCAGGATAGGTCTAGAGCGTTCAGGTGAGCAGTTCTTC. It yields the protein CASSVRIGLERSGEQFF. The rearrangement joins TRBV5-1 to TRBJ2-1; no clear D gene. Per the germline V gene, CDR1 is SGHRS and CDR2 is YFSETQ. The CDR3 is 17 residues long. The germline V and J ends were trimmed by 4 bases and 9 bases, with 26 bases remaining between them. Full variable domain (missing parts from reference TRBV5-1 and TRBJ2-1): KAGVTQTPRYLIKTRGQQVTLSCSPISGHRSVSWYQQTPGQGLQFLFEYFSETQRNKGNFPGRFSGRQFSNSRSEMNVSTLELGDSALYLCASSVRIGLERSGEQFFGPGTRLTVL.

Only one count was recorded for this clone. The chain combines TRBV6-5 with TRBJ1-5, with D perhaps matching TRBD1 (5 bases). The CDR3 runs 15 residues. The germline V and J ends were trimmed by 0 bases and 6 bases, with 12 bases remaining between them. In germline, CDR1 is MNHEY, CDR2 SVGAGI. This CDR3 reads CASSYSFRVGQPQHF. As DNA, the CDR3 is TGTGCCAGCAGTTACTCATTCAGGGTTGGTCAGCCCCAGCATTTT.

The V and J genes are TRBV6-5 and TRBJ2-7; perhaps TRBD2 as D (6 bases). V was cut by 0 bases and J by 6 bases, with 12 bases left in between. Germline V gene lookup returns CDR1 MNHEY and CDR2 SVGAGI. This CDR3 has 14 residues. The CDR3 DNA reads as TGTGCCAGCAGTTACTCGACACCAGCGGGCGAGCAGTACTTC. It encodes CASSYSTPAGEQYF.

This clone occurred once. This rearrangement joins TRBV9 to TRBJ1-2; 7 bases match TRBD1. Trimming removed 4 bases from V and 0 bases from J; junction bases left unmatched: 9. The CDR3 extends over 16 amino acids. The germline V gene encodes CDR1 SGDLS and CDR2 YYNGEE. The CDR3 region has the DNA TGTGCCAGCAGCCCCGCCGGTGGACAGGCTAACTATGGCTACACCTTC. It specifies CASSPAGGQANYGYTF.

The chain couples TRBV2 to TRBJ2-1, with 8 bases aligning to TRBD2. This CDR3 contains 16 residues. The trim removed 8 bases at V and 5 bases at J, leaving 14 bases unmatched. Germline lookup yields CDR1 SNHLY and CDR2 FYNNEI. CDR3 DNA sequence: TGTGCCAGCGGCCCCCGGGGACTAGGAGTTAACAATGAGCAGTTCTTC. Translating it yields CASGPRGLGVNNEQFF. Based on the CDR3 plus reference TRBV2 and TRBJ2-1, the full variable domain is EPEVTQTPSHQVTQMGQEVILRCVPISNHLYFYWYRQILGQKVEFLVSFYNNEISEKSEIFDDQFSVERPDGSNFTLKIRSTKLEDSAMYFCASGPRGLGVNNEQFFGPGTRLTVL.

The chain recombines TRBV7-2 with TRBJ1-2; weak D call: TRBD1 (6 bases). From germline, CDR1 is SGHTA and CDR2 FQGNSA. The CDR3 covers 15 residues. V shed 1 base and J shed 3 bases, with 12 bases lying between them. The CDR3 nucleotides are TGTGCCAGCAGCTTAGGGAAGGGACACTACTATGGCTACACCTTC. Protein: CASSLGKGHYYGYTF.

The chain has TRBV20-1 and TRBJ1-1; D is undetermined. The V gene lost 3 bases and the J gene lost 1 base, with 3 bases spanning the gap. Germline lookup yields CDR1 DFQATT and CDR2 SNEGSKA (reference sequence). The length of the CDR3 is 11 residues. The CDR3 DNA reads TGCAGTGCTAGCGGGAACACTGAAGCTTTCTTT. Its translation is CSASGNTEAFF.

This clone is a singleton in its sample. The chain recombines TRBV11-2 with TRBJ2-1; 12 nucleotides line up with TRBD2. Trimming cost V 5 bases and J 12 bases; bases outside gene matches: 11. Germline lookup yields CDR1 SGHAT and CDR2 FQNNGV. The CDR3 has 15 residues. In DNA form, the CDR3 reads TGTGCCAGCAGCCTGACTAGCGGGGGCGGGGGCCGGCAGTTCTTC. Amino acids: CASSLTSGGGGRQFF.

This clone was seen once. The chain employs TRBV27 and TRBJ2-3; D unclear. Germline CDR1 and CDR2: MNHEY and SMNVEV (reference sequence). Trimming removed 2 bases from V and 5 bases from J, with 8 bases in between. The length of the CDR3 is 13 residues. The DNA of the CDR3 is TGTGCCAGCAGTTTAGGCTCCGGAGATACGCAGTATTTT. Translated, it gives CASSLGSGDTQYF.